This TCR beta chain derives from a study of response to subunit inactivated influenza vaccine. Findings and limits, study-wide: With each seasonal influenza vaccination, the authors suggested, few new T cells are recruited.

To note about this clonotype: Its antigen is currently unknown.

V lost 5 bases to trimming and J lost 2 bases, with 19 bases between them. Germline V CDR1 and CDR2: SGHVS, FQNEAQ. The length of the CDR3 is 17 residues. TCRdb re-called the RT-PCR reads through MiXCR, storing one row per CDR3 protein. The table lists roughly 760,000 distinct CDR3 sequences, 21% of them singletons. This specimen consisted of PBMCs from blood, obtained more than 4 days after vaccination. The TCR sequence derives from a man aged 50 or older who received an inactivated influenza vaccine. V is TRBV7-8 and J is TRBJ1-5, with D maybe TRBD1 (5 bases). The CDR3 DNA sequence: TGTGCCAGCAGCCCCACACGTTGGGGCGCGGGCAATCAGCCCCAGCATTTT. Its translation: CASSPTRWGAGNQPQHF.